These 20 T cell receptor beta chains were all obtained from the same sample, sequenced in a study of STAT5B mutations in CD4+ large granular lymphocyte leukemia. Assay used: immunoSEQ multiplex PCR; TCRdb lists only in-frame clones, some missing. The table has 37,000 or so clones, around 84% seen once. Sample: CD4+ T cells from blood buffy coats. The receptors originated from a human donor in good health.

This clone appeared once. The chain combines TRBV30 with TRBJ1-6; perhaps TRBD1 as D (5 bases). The CDR3 runs 14 residues. V dropped 5 bases and J dropped 5 bases, with 13 bases sitting between them. The V gene's germline CDR1 is GTSNPN and CDR2 SVGIG (reference sequence). The CDR3 nucleotides read TGTGCCTGGGGAGGTGGGGGGGATAATTCACCCCTCCACTTT. It is translated as CAWGGGGDNSPLHF.

This clone appeared a few times. J is TRBJ2-3 and V is TRBV2; 10 positions agree with TRBD2. CDR1 and CDR2 (germline): SNHLY, FYNNEI. Trimming at V came to 8 bases and at J to 6 bases, leaving 8 bases not matched to a gene. CDR3 length: 14 amino acids. The CDR3 DNA reads as TGTGCCAGCCTGTACTCAGCGGGAGGGGATACGCAGTATTTT. This gives the protein CASLYSAGGDTQYF. Combining the CDR3 with reference TRBV2 and TRBJ2-3 gives the whole variable domain EPEVTQTPSHQVTQMGQEVILRCVPISNHLYFYWYRQILGQKVEFLVSFYNNEISEKSEIFDDQFSVERPDGSNFTLKIRSTKLEDSAMYFCASLYSAGGDTQYFGPGTRLTVL.

The CDR3 is CASWGGQYNQPQHF. Written as DNA, the CDR3 is TGTGCCAGCTGGGGGGGACAGTACAATCAGCCCCAGCATTTT. The chain uses TRBV28 and TRBJ1-5, with 7 bases lining up with TRBD1. Per the germline V gene, CDR1 is MDHEN and CDR2 is SYDVKM. V trimming: 8 bases; J trimming: 3 bases; junction bases outside the gene matches: 7. CDR3 size: 14 residues.

The chain uses TRBV11-2 and TRBJ2-1; D not certain. V shed 5 bases and J shed 3 bases, with 5 bases lying between them. The CDR3 runs to 12 residues. Germline V gene data show CDR1 as SGHAT and CDR2 as FQNNGV. Here the CDR3 reads CASSVYYNEQFF. In DNA, the CDR3 is TGTGCCAGCAGCGTATACTACAATGAGCAGTTCTTC. Complete variable domain (other parts from reference TRBV11-2 and TRBJ2-1): EAGVAQSPRYKIIEKRQSVAFWCNPISGHATLYWYQQILGQGPKLLIQFQNNGVVDDSQLPKDRFSAERLKGVDSTLKIQPAKLEDSAVYLCASSVYYNEQFFGPGTRLTVL.

This clone was detected only a few times. This rearrangement joins TRBV30 to TRBJ1-5, with 11 bases lining up with TRBD1. Trimming at V came to 2 bases and at J to 5 bases, leaving 8 bases not matched to a gene. Germline V gene data show CDR1 as GTSNPN and CDR2 as SVGIG (reference sequence). The CDR3 length is 16 residues. The CDR3 spells CAWSRTGGGIDQPQHF. DNA for the CDR3: TGTGCCTGGAGTCGGACAGGGGGCGGGATCGATCAGCCCCAGCATTTT.

This sequence joins TRBV6-5 and TRBJ1-1; D ambiguous. V was clipped by 0 bases and J by 6 bases, with 14 bases between them. Germline V gives CDR1 MNHEY, CDR2 SVGAGI. CDR3 length: 15 amino acids. The CDR3 DNA reads as TGTGCCAGCAGTTACTCCTCTAATAGGGCGGCTGAAGCTTTCTTT. It is translated as CASSYSSNRAAEAFF.

The V call is TRBV7-9, the J call TRBJ2-1; TRBD1 agrees at 9 bases. J lost 3 bases, V lost 5 bases, and 11 bases had no gene match. The CDR3 is 17 amino acids. CDR1 is SEHNR and CDR2 is FQNEAQ in the germline V gene (reference sequence). The CDR3 coding sequence is TGTGCCAGCAGCCTCACCGGGACAGGGAGAGACTACAATGAGCAGTTCTTC. Protein sequence: CASSLTGTGRDYNEQFF.

The gene calls are TRBV6-1 and TRBJ1-1; weak D call: TRBD1 (6 bases). The CDR3 is 14 residues long. Germline-derived CDR1 and CDR2 are MNHNS and SASEGT. The V and J ends lost 6 bases and 0 bases respectively, with 11 bases between them. DNA of the CDR3: TGTGCCAGCAGAACAGGGAACGTGAACACTGAAGCTTTCTTT. It codes for CASRTGNVNTEAFF.

V is TRBV9 and J is TRBJ2-7; 7 nucleotides line up with TRBD1. Trimming cost V 4 bases and J 0 bases; bases outside gene matches: 4. The germline CDR1 and CDR2 sequences are SGDLS and YYNGEE. The CDR3 covers 14 residues. CDR3 DNA: TGTGCCAGCAGCCCAGGGACAGTCTCCTACGAGCAGTACTTC. It encodes CASSPGTVSYEQYF.

CDR3 DNA: TGTGCCATCACCCCTCATGTGCCTCCCTACGAGCAGTACTTC. Its protein is CAITPHVPPYEQYF. The chain carries TRBV10-3 and TRBJ2-7; D is uncertain. There are 14 residues in the CDR3. Trimming cost V 7 bases and J 2 bases, with 15 bases left between them. Germline CDR1 and CDR2: ENHRY and SYGVKD.

CDR3 loop: CASSQDRLYF. Written as DNA, the CDR3 is TGTGCCAGCAGCCAAGATCGACTTTACTTC. This sequence joins TRBV4-2 and TRBJ2-4, with D uncertain. Germline CDR1 and CDR2: LGHNA and YNFKEQ. V was trimmed by 0 bases and J by 16 bases, leaving 7 bases between them. The CDR3 has 10 amino acids.

The chain combines TRBV7-9 with TRBJ1-2; possible D gene TRBD1, 5 bases. Germline lookup yields CDR1 SEHNR and CDR2 FQNEAQ (reference sequence). Trimming took off 0 bases at V and 2 bases at J, with 13 bases between the two ends. This CDR3 is built from 16 residues. The CDR3 protein is CASSLAQLQENYGYTF. The DNA of the CDR3 is TGTGCCAGCAGCTTAGCGCAACTACAGGAAAACTATGGCTACACCTTC.

The chain combines TRBV11-3 with TRBJ2-7, with 8 nucleotides matching TRBD1. Germline trimming cut 1 base from V and 3 bases from J; bases unmatched to any gene: 8. The CDR3 sequence is 16 residues long. Germline CDR1 is SGHNT and CDR2 is YENEEA. The CDR3 loop is CASSLVSGQGNYEQYF. DNA of the CDR3: TGTGCCAGCAGCTTAGTTTCCGGACAGGGCAACTACGAGCAGTACTTC.

This clone was seen a handful of times. This sequence joins TRBV19 and TRBJ1-1, with D perhaps matching TRBD1 (6 bases). Germline CDR1 is LNHDA and CDR2 is SQIVND (reference sequence). V dropped 5 bases and J dropped 3 bases, with 10 bases sitting between them. The CDR3 runs 13 residues. The CDR3 bases are TGTGCCAGTAGTCTCAGGGGTGACACTGAAGCTTTCTTT. This codes for CASSLRGDTEAFF.

This chain joins TRBV4-2 and TRBJ1-6; 9 bases line up with TRBD1. CDR3 length: 17 amino acids. J was trimmed by 5 bases and V by 4 bases; bases with no gene match: 9. Looked up from germline, CDR1 is LGHNA and CDR2 is YNFKEQ. The CDR3 region has the DNA TGTGCCAGCAGCCTAACACCGACAGGGGGAAATAATTCACCCCTCCACTTT. Protein product: CASSLTPTGGNNSPLHF.

This clone was found a few times. The rearrangement joins TRBV28 to TRBJ1-2; 9 positions match TRBD1. CDR3 length: 14 residues. Per germline, CDR1 MDHEN and CDR2 SYDVKM. Trimming at V came to 5 bases and at J to 4 bases, leaving 5 bases not matched to a gene. CDR3: CASSPAQGAYGYTF. The DNA for the CDR3 is TGTGCCAGCAGTCCCGCACAGGGGGCCTATGGCTACACCTTC.

The chain carries TRBV27 and TRBJ1-2, with 9 bases matching TRBD1. The CDR3 loop spans 13 amino acids. The germline V gene encodes CDR1 MNHEY and CDR2 SMNVEV (reference sequence). V dropped 6 bases and J dropped 6; count of bases not matched to a gene: 5. The CDR3 loop reads CASRFTGGDGYTF. CDR3 in DNA: TGTGCCAGCAGATTTACAGGGGGCGATGGCTACACCTTC.

The chain employs TRBV2 and TRBJ2-1; 11 positions agree with TRBD1. V lost 6 bases to trimming and J lost 6 bases; unmatched junction nucleotides: 4. Germline V gives CDR1 SNHLY, CDR2 FYNNEI. The CDR3 contains 14 residues. CDR3 amino acids: CASRRTGGINEQFF. Here the CDR3 DNA reads TGTGCCAGCAGGCGGACAGGGGGCATCAATGAGCAGTTCTTC.

The chain recombines TRBV21-1 with TRBJ1-5. TRBV21-1 has pseudogene status. CDR3 size: 9 residues. The CDR3 here is CASDRPQHF. The DNA for the CDR3 is TGTGCCAGCGATCGACCCCAGCATTTT.

This clone showed up just a few times. The J gene is TRBJ1-5, the V gene TRBV19; D unclear. Germline values: CDR1 LNHDA, CDR2 SQIVND (reference sequence). The CDR3 totals 12 residues. V lost 5 bases to trimming and J lost 4 bases, with 6 bases between them. The CDR3 nucleotides read TGTGCCAGTAGTGAAAGGAATCAGCCCCAGCATTTT. Translating it yields CASSERNQPQHF.